The rows below give T cell receptor beta chains drawn from one sample of a study of T cells in narcolepsy. Profiled with immunoSEQ multiplex PCR; TCRdb holds only in-frame clones, not every one. Found here are 30,000 to 35,000 clones, roughly 80% of them singletons; the top ten hold 1% to 1.2%. Source material: memory (CD45RA-) CD4+ T cells from blood. These receptors were taken from a human donor in good health. Both conserved end residues are part of each CDR3. D genes are given only for firm matches. Not all rows give a size; the values are once, few, many and, for expanded clones, a class.

DNA: TGTGCCAGTAGTGGGGAGACATATCCCTACGAGCAGTACTTC
CDR3: CASSGETYPYEQYF
J: TRBJ2-7
D: .
size: .
V: TRBV19

DNA: TGTGCCAGCAGGCGGGGGGCCACAGATACGCAGTATTTT
CDR3: CASRRGATDTQYF
J: TRBJ2-3
D: TRBD2
size: .
V: TRBV2

DNA: TGCAGCGCAGAGGCAGGGGGCTCCTACGAGCAGTACTTC
CDR3: CSAEAGGSYEQYF
J: TRBJ2-7
D: TRBD1
size: .
V: TRBV29-1

DNA: TGCGCCAGCAGCTTGGTCAGCGGGAGGGGGACAGATACGCAGTATTTT
CDR3: CASSLVSGRGTDTQYF
J: TRBJ2-3
D: TRBD2
size: .
V: TRBV5-1

DNA: TGCGCCAGCAGCCCGGTAGCGGGAGCGTCGTACAATGAGCAGTTCTTC
CDR3: CASSPVAGASYNEQFF
J: TRBJ2-1
D: TRBD2
size: .
V: TRBV5-1

DNA: TGTGCCAGCAGTGGGGGGGGTAGCGGGAGGGCCATGGAGACCCAGTACTTC
CDR3: CASSGGGSGRAMETQYF
J: TRBJ2-5
D: TRBD2
size: .
V: TRBV2

DNA: TGTGCCAGCAGCTTGGGTCCTCGCTCCTACAATGAGCAGTTCTTC
CDR3: CASSLGPRSYNEQFF
J: TRBJ2-1
D: .
size: .
V: TRBV5-6

DNA: TGCGCCAGCAGCCAAGTACGACAGGGACTCAGCAATCAGCCCCAGCATTTT
CDR3: CASSQVRQGLSNQPQHF
J: TRBJ1-5
D: TRBD1
size: .
V: TRBV4-3

DNA: TGTGCCAGCAGCTTGGAGATGGGCCGCTACTATGGCTACACCTTC
CDR3: CASSLEMGRYYGYTF
J: TRBJ1-2
D: .
size: .
V: TRBV5-6

DNA: TGCGCCAGCAGTAAACAGGGATCCATGAACACTGAAGCTTTCTTT
CDR3: CASSKQGSMNTEAFF
J: TRBJ1-1
D: .
size: .
V: TRBV5-1

DNA: TGTGCCAGCTCACCATTGTTGGATTACCCAGCTTTCTTT
CDR3: CASSPLLDYPAFF
J: TRBJ1-1
D: .
size: .
V: TRBV18

DNA: TGTGCCAGCAGCCTAGGGGAGGGGGGGGGTGAGCAGTTCTTC
CDR3: CASSLGEGGGEQFF
J: TRBJ2-1
D: .
size: .
V: TRBV9

DNA: TGTGCCAGCAATTTATCCCTGGGTACAGCCTACGAGCAGTACTTC
CDR3: CASNLSLGTAYEQYF
J: TRBJ2-7
D: .
size: .
V: TRBV28

DNA: TGTGCCAGCAGCCCGAGGACTAGCGGGAGTCGGGGTACGCAGTATTTT
CDR3: CASSPRTSGSRGTQYF
J: TRBJ2-3
D: TRBD2
size: .
V: TRBV7-2

DNA: TGTGCCAGCAGCTTGGGACGCCCAGGGGGCTCGGGCGGAAACACCATATATTTT
CDR3: CASSLGRPGGSGGNTIYF
J: TRBJ1-3
D: TRBD1
size: .
V: TRBV5-4

DNA: TGTGCCAGCAGCTTAGTCTCGGGGTACTCTGGAAACACCATATATTTT
CDR3: CASSLVSGYSGNTIYF
J: TRBJ1-3
D: .
size: .
V: TRBV7-9

DNA: TGTGCCAGCAGCCGTAGGGAGACTAGCGGGCGACTAGAGACCCAGTACTTC
CDR3: CASSRRETSGRLETQYF
J: TRBJ2-5
D: TRBD2
size: .
V: TRBV7-2

DNA: TGTGCCAGCAGCCAAACATGGACTAGCGGGTACAATGAGCAGTTCTTC
CDR3: CASSQTWTSGYNEQFF
J: TRBJ2-1
D: TRBD2
size: once
V: TRBV27

DNA: TGTGCCAGCAGCTTAAGCCGCTGGGACACTGAAGCTTTCTTT
CDR3: CASSLSRWDTEAFF
J: TRBJ1-1
D: .
size: .
V: TRBV7-2

DNA: TGTGCCAGCTCACCACAGCGGACAGGCCTCTCTGGGGCCAACGTCCTGACTTTC
CDR3: CASSPQRTGLSGANVLTF
J: TRBJ2-6
D: TRBD1
size: .
V: TRBV18

DNA: TGTGCCAGCAGCCGCGACAGGGTGGGAACTGAAGCTTTCTTT
CDR3: CASSRDRVGTEAFF
J: TRBJ1-1
D: TRBD1
size: .
V: TRBV7-2

DNA: TGTGCCAGCCGGGACAGGGGGCGTTCAGATACGCAGTATTTT
CDR3: CASRDRGRSDTQYF
J: TRBJ2-3
D: TRBD1
size: once
V: TRBV19

DNA: TGTGCCACCAGCAGTCAGGGGTGGGGCAATGAGCAGTTCTTC
CDR3: CATSSQGWGNEQFF
J: TRBJ2-1
D: .
size: .
V: TRBV15

DNA: TGTGCCAGCTCACAACAGGGGGCGGCGGGCACTGAAGCTTTCTTT
CDR3: CASSQQGAAGTEAFF
J: TRBJ1-1
D: TRBD1
size: .
V: TRBV18

DNA: TGCGCCAGCAGCTTGGGGGGACCGAGGATTATAAACATTCAGTACTTC
CDR3: CASSLGGPRIINIQYF
J: TRBJ2-4
D: .
size: .
V: TRBV5-1

DNA: TGTGCCAGCAGCTTCACTGTGGATTCACCCCTCCACTTT
CDR3: CASSFTVDSPLHF
J: TRBJ1-6
D: .
size: .
V: TRBV7-3

DNA: TGTGCCAGCAGCTTAGTCCCAGGAGCCAATGGCTACACCTTC
CDR3: CASSLVPGANGYTF
J: TRBJ1-2
D: .
size: .
V: TRBV11-2

DNA: TGTGCCAGCAGCAACGGACGGGACTACGAGCAGTACTTC
CDR3: CASSNGRDYEQYF
J: TRBJ2-7
D: .
size: .
V: TRBV7-2